One and the same sample provided the 24 T cell receptor beta chains below, sequenced in a study of vaccination and CD4 T cells after COVID-19. Treatment noted: approximately nine-day PBMC culture with coronavirus spike peptide pools or control peptides (ViraFEST assay). Their specific antigens are unknown. Cultured CD4+ T cell DNA underwent sequencing with the Oncomine TCR Beta short-read assay. TCRdb passed the PCR reads through MiXCR, listing each CDR3 protein once. The sample carries 15,000 to 25,000 distinct CDR3 sequences, roughly three fifths recorded once. The sequencing input was CD4+ T cells from blood, cultured in vitro. These receptors were taken from a human donor who had recovered from COVID-19.

The rearrangement joins TRBV7-2 to TRBJ1-2, with TRBD1 matching over 9 bases. The CDR3 has 14 residues. V shed 5 bases and J 4 bases; nucleotides not matched to a gene: 5. Germline CDR1 and CDR2: SGHTA and FQGNSA. The CDR3 bases are TGTGCCAGCAGCGCTGGACAGGGGAGCTATGGCTACACCTTC. Translated, it gives CASSAGQGSYGYTF.

This clonotype has only a few counts. V and J are TRBV20-1 and TRBJ2-3; 8 bases map to TRBD2. Germline V gene data show CDR1 as DFQATT and CDR2 as SNEGSKA (reference sequence). The CDR3 totals 16 residues. V lost 3 bases and J lost 0; bases outside the gene matches: 8. The CDR3 sequence: CSASSRASGSTDTQYF. Here the CDR3 DNA reads TGCAGTGCTAGTAGTCGGGCTAGCGGGAGCACAGATACGCAGTATTTT.

The chain employs TRBV12-3 or TRBV12-4 and TRBJ1-2; TRBD1 matches 8 bases. V trimming: 3 bases; J trimming: 0 bases; junction bases outside the gene matches: 0. This CDR3 contains 14 residues. The DNA for the CDR3 is TGTGCCAGCAGTTTCAGGGGGCCTAACTATGGCTACACCTTC. Translation: CASSFRGPNYGYTF.

This clonotype was seen just once. A read error may produce the germline difference seen at one junction end. The chain recombines TRBV7-7 with TRBJ2-3; D gene unclear. Germline V CDR1 and CDR2: SSHAT, FNYEAQ (reference sequence). The CDR3 runs 13 residues. In nucleotides, the CDR3 is TGTGCTAGCAGCTTGGGCCGCACAGATACGCAGTATTTT. Translation gives CASSLGRTDTQYF.

V usage is TRBV21-1 and J usage is TRBJ2-7; TRBD1 was called by the table and not checked on the DNA. TRBV21-1 corresponds to a pseudogene. The CDR3 runs 16 residues. The CDR3 protein is CASSKVDGTVTYEQYF. Here the CDR3 DNA reads TGTGCCAGCAGCAAAGTCGACGGGACGGTTACCTACGAGCAGTACTTC.

The V and J genes are TRBV5-3 and TRBJ1-4; perhaps TRBD1 as D (6 bases). TRBV5-3 is identified as an open reading frame with a role that is uncertain. V lost 8 bases, J lost 13 bases, and 18 bases lay in between. This CDR3 region has 12 residues. The CDR3 sequence: CASSTGGASLFF. The CDR3 coding sequence is TGTGCCAGCAGCACGGGGGGGGCCTCACTGTTTTTT.

This clonotype has a handful of counts. CDR3 DNA sequence: TGTGCCAGCAGCGGGCGGCGCAGCTATGGCTACACCTTC. Encoded protein: CASSGRRSYGYTF. This chain joins TRBV11-2 and TRBJ1-2; no firm D call. V was shortened by 5 bases and J by 4 bases, with 11 bases between the two germline ends. Germline CDR1 is SGHAT and CDR2 is FQNNGV. This CDR3 spans 13 amino acids.

The gene calls are TRBV20-1 and TRBJ2-5; the D gene is possibly TRBD1 (6 bases). Deletions cut 3 bases from V and 3 bases from J, with 20 bases between. Germline V gene data show CDR1 as DFQATT and CDR2 as SNEGSKA (reference sequence). The CDR3 covers 16 residues. CDR3 protein: CSARRATGGMEETQYF. The CDR3 nucleotides are TGCAGTGCTAGGCGAGCGACTGGGGGCATGGAAGAGACCCAGTACTTC.

The chain combines TRBV19 with TRBJ1-1; no reliable D call. This CDR3 is 14 amino acids long. Trimming removed 7 bases from V and 2 bases from J, with 14 bases in between. CDR1 and CDR2 from the germline V gene are LNHDA and SQIVND (reference sequence). The CDR3 loop reads CASNSRGPNTEAFF. The CDR3 nucleotides are TGTGCCAGTAATTCACGCGGCCCCAACACTGAAGCTTTCTTT.

A few counts support this clonotype. The V call is TRBV7-3, the J call TRBJ2-2; 7 bases match TRBD1. The V gene end was trimmed by 1 base and the J gene end by 0 bases; junction bases not matched to a gene: 2. Germline V gene lookup returns CDR1 SGHTA and CDR2 FQGTGA. This CDR3 comprises 16 residues. In DNA, the CDR3 is TGTGCCAGCAGCTTAAAGGGGGCTGCGAACACCGGGGAGCTGTTTTTT. It is translated as CASSLKGAANTGELFF. The entire variable domain, with the rest obtained from reference TRBV7-3 and TRBJ2-2, is as follows: GAGVSQTPSNKVTEKGKYVELRCDPISGHTALYWYRQSLGQGPEFLIYFQGTGAADDSGLPNDRFFAVRPEGSVSTLKIQRTERGDSAVYLCASSLKGAANTGELFFGEGSRLTVL.

The V and J genes are TRBV7-2 and TRBJ1-2, with D perhaps matching TRBD1 (5 bases). The CDR3 runs to 14 residues. V dropped 5 bases and J dropped 0 bases, with 10 bases sitting between them. Germline CDR1 SGHTA, CDR2 FQGNSA. Written as DNA, the CDR3 is TGTGCCAGCAGCACCGGGACGGCTAACTATGGCTACACCTTC. Translated, it gives CASSTGTANYGYTF.

This rearrangement joins TRBV19 to TRBJ2-2; D is uncertain. The CDR3 is 15 amino acids. Germline CDR1 is LNHDA and CDR2 is SQIVND (reference sequence). The V gene lost 3 bases and the J gene lost 5 bases, with 13 bases spanning the gap. The CDR3, as DNA: TGTGCCAGTAGTATTAAGGAAGGTATTACCGGGGAGCTGTTTTTT. The encoded protein is CASSIKEGITGELFF.

The V gene is TRBV6-1, the J gene TRBJ1-1; 7 bases match TRBD1. Germline assignment: CDR1 MNHNS and CDR2 SASEGT. The CDR3 runs 15 residues. V was clipped by 6 bases and J by 6 bases; unmatched bases: 13. DNA of the CDR3: TGTGCCAGCAGAGGATCCGGGACAGCGAGTTCTGAAGCTTTCTTT. Translating it yields CASRGSGTASSEAFF.

This sequence joins TRBV5-1 and TRBJ2-1; D is uncertain. CDR3 length: 14 amino acids. V gave up 3 bases and J gave up 6 bases, with 13 bases separating them. Per the germline V gene, CDR1 is SGHRS and CDR2 is YFSETQ. The CDR3 sequence is CASSYGAAGNEQFF. Here the CDR3 DNA reads TGCGCCAGCAGCTATGGAGCAGCCGGCAATGAGCAGTTCTTC.

The chain carries TRBV20-1 and TRBJ2-1, with TRBD2 matching 10 bases. The CDR3 contains 15 residues. Germline V gene data show CDR1 as DFQATT and CDR2 as SNEGSKA (reference sequence). V lost 4 bases, J lost 7 bases, and 10 bases stayed unmatched. This chain's CDR3 is CSAIYGTSVSNEQFF. CDR3 coding DNA: TGCAGTGCTATTTATGGGACTAGCGTATCAAATGAGCAGTTCTTC.

This chain uses TRBV6-5 with TRBJ2-7, with 12 bases identical to TRBD2. The length of the CDR3 is 14 residues. Germline V gives CDR1 MNHEY, CDR2 SVGAGI. Trimming removed 0 bases from V and 6 bases from J; junction bases left unmatched: 0. The CDR3 region is CASSYSGLAGEQYF. CDR3 bases: TGTGCCAGCAGTTACTCGGGACTAGCGGGCGAGCAGTACTTC.

This clonotype was counted only a few times. The V call is TRBV2, the J call TRBJ1-5; D is unresolved. The CDR3 length is 13 residues. CDR1 and CDR2 from the germline V gene are SNHLY and FYNNEI. V was pared by 8 bases and J by 4 bases, with 12 bases between. CDR3 protein: CASALIGNQPQHF. CDR3 nucleotides: TGTGCCAGCGCACTGATTGGGAATCAGCCCCAGCATTTT.

This chain joins TRBV20-1 and TRBJ2-7; 10 bases align to TRBD1. Germline V gene lookup returns CDR1 DFQATT and CDR2 SNEGSKA (reference sequence). J lost 3 bases, V lost 6 bases, and 8 bases had no gene match. The CDR3 runs 14 residues. The CDR3 sequence: CSASGGTGVYEQYF. CDR3 DNA sequence: TGCAGTGCCTCTGGCGGGACAGGGGTCTACGAGCAGTACTTC.

This rearrangement joins TRBV7-9 to TRBJ2-1, with 11 bases that match TRBD2. The CDR3 is 17 amino acids. Germline CDR1 reads SEHNR; CDR2 reads FQNEAQ (reference sequence). V shed 6 bases and J 2 bases; nucleotides not matched to a gene: 9. CDR3 region: CASSPETSGTTYNEQFF. CDR3 in DNA: TGTGCCAGCAGTCCTGAGACTAGCGGGACTACCTACAATGAGCAGTTCTTC. The variable domain in full, completed from reference TRBV7-9 and TRBJ2-1, reads DTGVSQNPRHKITKRGQNVTFRCDPISEHNRLYWYRQTLGQGPEFLTYFQNEAQLEKSRLLSDRFSAERPKGSFSTLEIQRTEQGDSAMYLCASSPETSGTTYNEQFFGPGTRLTVL.

This clonotype was seen only a few times. The chain links TRBV29-1 to TRBJ1-2; D perhaps matches TRBD1 (6 bases). The CDR3 length is 12 residues. Trimming took 4 bases from V and 7 from J, leaving 13 bases between them. Germline V lookup: CDR1 SQVTM, CDR2 ANQGSEA. The CDR3 coding sequence is TGCAGCGTTGTCCGGGGGCTCGGTGGCTACACCTTC. Translation: CSVVRGLGGYTF.

The chain joins TRBV11-3 to TRBJ2-1, with D possibly TRBD2 on 5 matching bases. V was cut by 1 base and J by 0 bases, with 10 bases left in between. CDR1 is SGHNT, CDR2 YENEEA, per germline. The CDR3 sequence is 16 residues long. CDR3 protein: CASSLVAAGSYNEQFF. CDR3 bases: TGTGCCAGCAGCTTAGTGGCGGCGGGCTCCTACAATGAGCAGTTCTTC.

This clonotype has only one observation. The chain employs TRBV5-4 and TRBJ2-7, with D possibly TRBD2 on 5 matching bases. Per germline, CDR1 SGHNT and CDR2 YYREEE (reference sequence). This CDR3 contains 17 residues. V dropped 4 bases and J dropped 5 bases, with 25 bases sitting between them. This CDR3 is CASSPEPLLVFGDEQYF. CDR3 in DNA: TGTGCCAGCAGCCCCGAGCCGTTACTAGTTTTCGGTGACGAGCAGTACTTC.

This clonotype came up a few times. The V call is TRBV6-1, the J call TRBJ2-7, with 7 bases that match TRBD1. The CDR3 loop spans 12 amino acids. The V gene end was trimmed by 6 bases and the J gene end by 3 bases; junction bases not matched to a gene: 2. Germline assignment: CDR1 MNHNS and CDR2 SASEGT. For the CDR3, the DNA is TGTGCCAGCAGAAGGGACAGCTACGAGCAGTACTTC. Residues: CASRRDSYEQYF.

The V call is TRBV20-1, the J call TRBJ1-1; maybe TRBD1 (5 bases). The germline gives CDR1 DFQATT, CDR2 SNEGSKA (reference sequence). The V end lost 5 bases, the J end lost 7 bases, and 20 bases lay between the germline ends. This CDR3 contains 14 residues. CDR3: CSALHFRQYGEAFF. As DNA, the CDR3 is TGCAGTGCTCTCCACTTCCGACAGTACGGTGAAGCTTTCTTT.